This TCR beta chain was recorded in a study of cytotoxic CD8 clonotypes in ibrutinib-treated CLL. Notes on the study in general: Clonality, elevated at ibrutinib response, dropped back toward baseline at progression.

This CDR3 has 11 residues. Trimming removed 4 bases from V and 4 bases from J, with 4 bases in between. Per germline, CDR1 SQVTM and CDR2 ANQGSEA. A note on this clone: Its specificity is not known.

Assay used: immunoSEQ multiplex PCR; TCRdb lists only in-frame clones, some missing. The sample gives some 200,000 clones, 70% of which show up once; about 6.4% is in the top ten. The gene calls are TRBV29-1 and TRBJ2-2; D not certain. This clonotype was obtained from a human donor with chronic lymphocytic leukemia. The specimen comprised PBMCs, sampled after 12 months of ibrutinib treatment. The CDR3 loop is CSVAVTGELFF. The CDR3 DNA sequence: TGCAGCGTTGCGGTCACCGGGGAGCTGTTTTTT.